This entry concerns a single TCR beta chain. Data came from immunoSEQ multiplex PCR; TCRdb stores just in-frame clones and leaves some out. This sample has 18,000 or so clones, with around 70% found just once. Indicated treatment: randomized to nivolumab then ipilimumab (arm A) or the reverse (arm B). Patients had received no earlier DNA-damaging chemotherapy. PBMC sorting kept live CD3+CD8+ cells without CD19 or CD56. These data come from a study of sequential checkpoint blockade in melanoma. Per germline, CDR1 SEHNR and CDR2 FQNEAQ (reference sequence). This CDR3 is 14 amino acids long. Trimming left V 3 bases short and J 6 bases short, with 14 bases between.

The chain links TRBV7-9 to TRBJ1-1; D not resolved. Sequenced here: CD8+ T cells sorted from blood (inferred from file names), sampled from a patient given nivolumab and ipilimumab in sequence. This receptor was identified in a human donor with melanoma. The CDR3 here is CASSFREVRAEAFF. The CDR3, as DNA: TGTGCCAGCAGCTTCCGTGAGGTACGGGCTGAAGCTTTCTTT.